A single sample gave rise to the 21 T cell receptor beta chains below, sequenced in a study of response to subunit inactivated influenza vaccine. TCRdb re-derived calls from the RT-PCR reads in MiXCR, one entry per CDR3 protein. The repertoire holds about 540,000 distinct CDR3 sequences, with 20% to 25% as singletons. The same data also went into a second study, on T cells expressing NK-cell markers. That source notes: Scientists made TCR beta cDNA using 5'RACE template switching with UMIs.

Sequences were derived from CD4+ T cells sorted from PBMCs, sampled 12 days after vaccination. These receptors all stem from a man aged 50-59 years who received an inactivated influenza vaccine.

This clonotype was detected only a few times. CDR3 DNA: TGCAGTGCACCGGGACTAGTTGAGGGTGAGCAGTTCTTC. Translated: CSAPGLVEGEQFF. The chain carries TRBV20-1 and TRBJ2-1; TRBD2 matches at 8 bases. After removal of 6 bases from V and 9 bases from J, the junction contained 10 bases not matched to a gene. Germline assignment: CDR1 DFQATT and CDR2 SNEGSKA (reference sequence). This CDR3 contains 13 residues.

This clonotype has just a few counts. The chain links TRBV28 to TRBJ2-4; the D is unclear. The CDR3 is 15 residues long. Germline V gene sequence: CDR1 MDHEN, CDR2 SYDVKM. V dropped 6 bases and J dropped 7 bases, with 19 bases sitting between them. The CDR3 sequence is CASSPIQLTSNIQYF. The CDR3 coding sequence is TGTGCCAGCAGCCCGATACAATTGACAAGCAACATTCAGTACTTC.

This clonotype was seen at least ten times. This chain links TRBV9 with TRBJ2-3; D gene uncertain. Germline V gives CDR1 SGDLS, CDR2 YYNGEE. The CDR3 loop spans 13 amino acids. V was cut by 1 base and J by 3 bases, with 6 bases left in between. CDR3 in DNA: TGTGCCAGCAGCGTAACCGGTACAGATACGCAGTATTTT. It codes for CASSVTGTDTQYF.

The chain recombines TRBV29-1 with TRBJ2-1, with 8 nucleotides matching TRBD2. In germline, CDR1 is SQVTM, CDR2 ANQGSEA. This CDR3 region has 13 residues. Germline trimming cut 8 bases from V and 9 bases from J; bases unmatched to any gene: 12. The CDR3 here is CSISTSARREQFF. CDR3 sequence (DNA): TGCAGCATTTCGACTAGCGCTCGCCGTGAGCAGTTCTTC.

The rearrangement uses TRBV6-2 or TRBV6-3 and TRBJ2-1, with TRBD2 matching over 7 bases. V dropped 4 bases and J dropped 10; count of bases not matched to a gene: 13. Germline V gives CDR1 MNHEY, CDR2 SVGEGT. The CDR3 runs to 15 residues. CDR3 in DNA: TGTGCCAGCAGTTCGCGGACTAGGGTTGGGCAGGAGCAGTTCTTC. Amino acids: CASSSRTRVGQEQFF.

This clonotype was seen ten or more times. CDR3 nucleotide sequence: TGTGCCATCAGTGGCGGGGGGGGCCTGAACACTGAAGCTTTCTTT. It codes for CAISGGGGLNTEAFF. The genes are TRBV10-3 and TRBJ1-1, with a tentative D call TRBD1 (6 bases). The CDR3 has 15 amino acids. In germline, CDR1 is ENHRY, CDR2 SYGVKD. Trimming cost V 4 bases and J 0 bases, with 12 bases left between them.

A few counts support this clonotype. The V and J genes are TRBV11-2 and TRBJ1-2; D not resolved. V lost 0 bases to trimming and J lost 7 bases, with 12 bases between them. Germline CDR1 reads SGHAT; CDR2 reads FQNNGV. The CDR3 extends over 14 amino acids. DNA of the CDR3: TGTGCCAGCAGCTTAGATTCAGGATCGAGTGGCTACACCTTC. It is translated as CASSLDSGSSGYTF.

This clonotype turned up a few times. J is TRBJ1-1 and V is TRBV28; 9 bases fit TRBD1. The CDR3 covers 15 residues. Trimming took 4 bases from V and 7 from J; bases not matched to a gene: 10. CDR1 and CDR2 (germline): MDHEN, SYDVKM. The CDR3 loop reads CASSSAGQGLGEAFF. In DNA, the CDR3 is TGTGCCAGCAGTTCGGCGGGACAGGGATTAGGTGAAGCTTTCTTT.

The CDR3 region has the DNA TGTGCCAGCAGTTTTGTCCCGGGGGGCCAAGAGACCCAGTACTTC. This translates into CASSFVPGGQETQYF. This sequence joins TRBV28 and TRBJ2-5; 7 nucleotides align to TRBD2. This CDR3 has 15 amino acids. The V gene end was trimmed by 3 bases and the J gene end by 1 base; junction bases not matched to a gene: 5. Germline V gene lookup returns CDR1 MDHEN and CDR2 SYDVKM. The full variable domain, its missing parts supplied by reference TRBV28 and TRBJ2-5, is DVKVTQSSRYLVKRTGEKVFLECVQDMDHENMFWYRQDPGLGLRLIYFSYDVKMKEKGDIPEGYSVSREKKERFSLILESASTNQTSMYLCASSFVPGGQETQYFGPGTRLLVL.

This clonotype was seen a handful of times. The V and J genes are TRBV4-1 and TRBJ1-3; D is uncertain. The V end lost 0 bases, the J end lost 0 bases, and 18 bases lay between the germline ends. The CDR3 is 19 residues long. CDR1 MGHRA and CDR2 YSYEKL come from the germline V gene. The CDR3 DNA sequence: TGCGCCAGCAGCCAAGAGAAGGTGAAGGGCCCCATCTCTGGAAACACCATATATTTT. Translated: CASSQEKVKGPISGNTIYF.

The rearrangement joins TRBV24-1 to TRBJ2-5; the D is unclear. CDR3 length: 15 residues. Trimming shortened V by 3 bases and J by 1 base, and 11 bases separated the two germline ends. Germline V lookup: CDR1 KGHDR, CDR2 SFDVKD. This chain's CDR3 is CATSDLRTLQETQYF. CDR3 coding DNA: TGTGCCACCAGTGATCTAAGGACCCTCCAAGAGACCCAGTACTTC.

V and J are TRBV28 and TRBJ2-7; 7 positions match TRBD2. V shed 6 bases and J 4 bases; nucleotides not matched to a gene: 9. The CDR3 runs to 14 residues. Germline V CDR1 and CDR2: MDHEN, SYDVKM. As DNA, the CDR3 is TGTGCCAGCAGGGGAGGGGTCCAAACTTACGAGCAGTACTTC. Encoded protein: CASRGGVQTYEQYF.

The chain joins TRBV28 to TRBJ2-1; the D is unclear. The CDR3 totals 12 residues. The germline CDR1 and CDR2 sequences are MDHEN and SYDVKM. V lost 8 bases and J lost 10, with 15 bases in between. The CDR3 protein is CASQATHTEQFF. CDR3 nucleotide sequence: TGTGCCAGCCAGGCCACACATACGGAGCAGTTCTTC.

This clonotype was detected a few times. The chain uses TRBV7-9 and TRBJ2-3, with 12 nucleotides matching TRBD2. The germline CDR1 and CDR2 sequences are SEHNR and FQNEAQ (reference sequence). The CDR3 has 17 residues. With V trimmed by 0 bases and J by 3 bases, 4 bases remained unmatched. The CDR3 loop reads CASSLAAGLAGTDTQYF. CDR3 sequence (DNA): TGTGCCAGCAGCTTAGCCGCCGGACTAGCGGGGACAGATACGCAGTATTTT.

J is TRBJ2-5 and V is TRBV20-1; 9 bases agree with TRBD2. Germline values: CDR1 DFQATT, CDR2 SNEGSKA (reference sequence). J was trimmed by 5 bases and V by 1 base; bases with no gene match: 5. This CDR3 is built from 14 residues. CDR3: CSARGDSGRETQYF. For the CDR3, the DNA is TGCAGTGCTAGAGGTGACAGCGGGAGGGAGACCCAGTACTTC.

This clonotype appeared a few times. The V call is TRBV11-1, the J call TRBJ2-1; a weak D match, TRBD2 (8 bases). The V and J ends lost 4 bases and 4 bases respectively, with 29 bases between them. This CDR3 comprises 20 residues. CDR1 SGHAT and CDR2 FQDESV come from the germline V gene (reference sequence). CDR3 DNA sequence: TGTGCCAGCAGCTCACCGGGACAGAGGACTAGCAAGGGCTCATACAATGAGCAGTTCTTC. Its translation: CASSSPGQRTSKGSYNEQFF.

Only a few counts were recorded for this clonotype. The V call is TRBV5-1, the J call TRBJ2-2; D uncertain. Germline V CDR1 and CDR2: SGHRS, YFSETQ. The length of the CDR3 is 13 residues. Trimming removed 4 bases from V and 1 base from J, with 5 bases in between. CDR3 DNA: TGCGCCAGCAGCCCACAGAACACCGGGGAGCTGTTTTTT. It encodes CASSPQNTGELFF.

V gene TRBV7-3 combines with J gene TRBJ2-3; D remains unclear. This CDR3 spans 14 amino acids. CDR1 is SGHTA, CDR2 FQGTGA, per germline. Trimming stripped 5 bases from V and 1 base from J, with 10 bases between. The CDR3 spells CASSQTTGTDTQYF. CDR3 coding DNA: TGTGCCAGCAGCCAAACAACAGGCACAGATACGCAGTATTTT.

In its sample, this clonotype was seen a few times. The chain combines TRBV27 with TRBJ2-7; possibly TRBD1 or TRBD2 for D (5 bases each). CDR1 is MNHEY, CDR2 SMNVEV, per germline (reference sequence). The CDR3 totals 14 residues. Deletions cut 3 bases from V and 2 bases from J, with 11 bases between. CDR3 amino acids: CASSFRVGAYEQYF. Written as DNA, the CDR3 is TGTGCCAGCAGTTTCAGGGTGGGGGCCTACGAGCAGTACTTC.

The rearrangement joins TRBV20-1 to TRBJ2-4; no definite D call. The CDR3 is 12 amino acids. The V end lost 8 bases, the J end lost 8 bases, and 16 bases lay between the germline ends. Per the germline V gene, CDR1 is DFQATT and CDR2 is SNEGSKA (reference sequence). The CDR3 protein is CSQTDTMDIQYF. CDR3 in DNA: TGCAGTCAGACGGATACGATGGACATTCAGTACTTC.

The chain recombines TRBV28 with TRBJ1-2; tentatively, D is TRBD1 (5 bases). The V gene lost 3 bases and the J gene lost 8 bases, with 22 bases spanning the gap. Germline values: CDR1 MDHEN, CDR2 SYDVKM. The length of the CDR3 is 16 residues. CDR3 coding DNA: TGTGCCAGCAGTTTCCCCACTCCGACAGAGTATAAAGGCTACACCTTC. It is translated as CASSFPTPTEYKGYTF.